This T cell receptor (beta chain) was captured by sequencing in a study of blood T cell repertoires in COVID-19. Turning to the study itself: Nucleic acid was either cDNA or gDNA, and it came from T cells, B-cell-depleted T cells, or PBMCs.

In the source study's methods: Amplification with reference gene primers provided the estimates of nucleated cell counts. The data were produced by immunoSEQ multiplex PCR, yet TCRdb's version contains in-frame clones alone and is incomplete. The V and J calls and clone size were taken over from that table, and D and trimming were inferred from the DNA. The table records some 320,000 clones, 75% to 90% of them present only once. Recruits, aged roughly 18 to 90 years, lived in 24 US areas. In assigning cohorts, the study relied on participant-reported clinical history. Unmatched junction bases numbered 11, after V lost 8 bases and J lost 6 bases. The CDR3 loop spans 15 amino acids. CDR1 is MNHEY, CDR2 SMNVEV, per germline (reference sequence).

This clonotype was sampled from a man aged 55 to 70 who had recovered from COVID-19. The genes are TRBV27 and TRBJ1-5; 9 positions agree with TRBD1. The sequencing input was PBMCs or T cells enriched from blood (not recorded which). The CDR3 region has the DNA TGTGCCAGCGGGTGGGGACAGGGTTCAAGTCAGCCCCAGCATTTT. Translating it yields CASGWGQGSSQPQHF.